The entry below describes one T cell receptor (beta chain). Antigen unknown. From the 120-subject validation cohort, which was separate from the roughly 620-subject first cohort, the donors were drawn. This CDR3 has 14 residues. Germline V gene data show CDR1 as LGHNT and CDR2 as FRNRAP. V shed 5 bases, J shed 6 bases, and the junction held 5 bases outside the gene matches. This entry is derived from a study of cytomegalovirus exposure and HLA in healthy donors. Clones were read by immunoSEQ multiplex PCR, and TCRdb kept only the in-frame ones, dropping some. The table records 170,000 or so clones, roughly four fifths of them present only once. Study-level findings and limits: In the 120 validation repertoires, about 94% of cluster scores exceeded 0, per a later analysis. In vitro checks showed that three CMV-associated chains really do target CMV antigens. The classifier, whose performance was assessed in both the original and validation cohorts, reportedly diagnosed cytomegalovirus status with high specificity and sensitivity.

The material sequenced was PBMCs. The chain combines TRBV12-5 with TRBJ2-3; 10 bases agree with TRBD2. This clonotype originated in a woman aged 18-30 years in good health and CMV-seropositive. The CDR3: CASGPSGGGDTQYF. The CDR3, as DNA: TGTGCTAGTGGTCCTAGCGGGGGCGGGGATACGCAGTATTTT.